Sequencing of this TCR beta chain was carried out in a study of CD8 T cells in ankylosing spondylitis. Study observations and caveats: In ankylosing spondylitis blood, a motif of eight highly homologous TCR beta variants appeared characteristic.

Library preparation for TCR beta used quantitative 5'-RACE with molecular barcodes. A single record per CDR3 protein comes from TCRdb applying MiXCR to the 5' RACE reads. In the table there are roughly 700,000 distinct CDR3 sequences, about 20% of which are singletons. This clonotype has more than one count but fewer than ten. Its antigen is currently unknown. Material for sequencing was blood, either unsorted or a sorted T cell fraction (not recorded which). The sequence was obtained from a male donor with ankylosing spondylitis.

The CDR3 loop reads CASAGDTGELFF. The CDR3 DNA sequence: TGTGCTAGTGCTGGCGACACCGGGGAGCTGTTTTTT. This chain connects TRBV12-5 to TRBJ2-2; the D is unclear. The CDR3 contains 12 residues. Trimming left V 7 bases short and J 3 bases short, with 6 bases between. Germline CDR1 LGHNT, CDR2 FRNRAP.